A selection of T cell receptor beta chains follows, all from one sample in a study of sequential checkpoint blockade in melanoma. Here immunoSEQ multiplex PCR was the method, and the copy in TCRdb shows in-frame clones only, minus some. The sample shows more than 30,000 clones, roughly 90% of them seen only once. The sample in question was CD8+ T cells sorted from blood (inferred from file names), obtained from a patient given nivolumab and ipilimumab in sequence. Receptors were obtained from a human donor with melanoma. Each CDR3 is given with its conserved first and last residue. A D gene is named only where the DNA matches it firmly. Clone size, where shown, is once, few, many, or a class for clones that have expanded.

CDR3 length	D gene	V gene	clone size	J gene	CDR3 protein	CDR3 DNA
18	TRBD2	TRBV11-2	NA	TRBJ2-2	CASSLDGVAGVSTGELFF	TGTGCCAGCAGCTTAGATGGTGTTGCGGGAGTTAGCACCGGGGAGCTGTTTTTT
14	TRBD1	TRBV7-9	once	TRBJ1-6	CASRRGQDNSPLHF	TGTGCCAGCAGACGGGGACAGGATAATTCACCCCTCCACTTT
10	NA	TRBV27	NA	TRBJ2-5	CASGAETQYF	TGTGCCAGCGGGGCGGAGACCCAGTACTTC
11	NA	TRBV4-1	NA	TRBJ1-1	CASSQVSEAFF	TGCGCCAGCAGCCAAGTAAGCGAAGCTTTCTTT
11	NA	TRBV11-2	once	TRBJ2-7	CASSLGTQQYF	TGTGCCAGCAGCTTAGGAACTCAGCAGTACTTC
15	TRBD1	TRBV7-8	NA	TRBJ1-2	CASSAGTELDYGYTF	TGTGCCAGCAGCGCCGGGACAGAATTGGACTATGGCTACACCTTC
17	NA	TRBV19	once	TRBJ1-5	CASSTAVLYLAYQPQHF	TGTGCCAGTAGTACCGCCGTTTTGTACCTTGCGTATCAGCCCCAGCATTTT
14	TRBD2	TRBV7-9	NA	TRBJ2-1	CASSLGGLGSEQFF	TGTGCCAGCAGCTTAGGGGGACTAGGGAGTGAGCAGTTCTTC
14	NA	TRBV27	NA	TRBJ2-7	CASSYQGTAYEQYF	TGTGCCAGCAGTTACCAGGGAACAGCCTACGAGCAGTACTTC
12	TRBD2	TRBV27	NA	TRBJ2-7	CASNGGGVEQYF	TGTGCCAGCAACGGGGGAGGGGTCGAGCAGTACTTC
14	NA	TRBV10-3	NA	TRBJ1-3	CAISPGKAGNTIYF	TGTGCCATCAGCCCAGGGAAGGCTGGAAACACCATATATTTT
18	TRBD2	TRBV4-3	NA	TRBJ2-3	CASSRTSGGFSITDTQYF	TGCGCCAGCAGCCGAACGAGCGGGGGGTTCTCAATCACAGATACGCAGTATTTT
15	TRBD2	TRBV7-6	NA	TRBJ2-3	CASSQLATSTDTQYF	TGTGCCAGCAGCCAACTAGCGACTAGCACAGATACGCAGTATTTT
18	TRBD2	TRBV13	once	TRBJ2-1	CASSIGLADWSSYNEQFF	TGTGCCAGCAGCATTGGACTAGCGGATTGGAGCTCCTACAATGAGCAGTTCTTC
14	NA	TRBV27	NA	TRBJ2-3	CASRWGRGTDTQYF	TGTGCCAGCAGGTGGGGGCGCGGCACAGATACGCAGTATTTT
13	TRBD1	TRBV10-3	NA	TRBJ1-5	CATRDSQYQPQHF	TGTGCCACCAGGGACAGTCAGTATCAGCCCCAGCATTTT
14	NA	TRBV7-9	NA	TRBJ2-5	CASSPPPGQETQYF	TGTGCCAGCAGCCCTCCTCCGGGGCAAGAGACCCAGTACTTC
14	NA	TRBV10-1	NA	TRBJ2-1	CASSQIASYNEQFF	TGCGCCAGCAGTCAGATAGCCTCCTACAATGAGCAGTTCTTC
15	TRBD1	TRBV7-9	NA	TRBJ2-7	CASSLGQGKSNEQYF	TGTGCCAGCAGCCTCGGACAGGGGAAAAGCAACGAGCAGTACTTC
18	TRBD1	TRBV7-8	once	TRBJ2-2	CASSPRGTGNNRRRELFF	TGTGCCAGCAGCCCCAGGGGGACAGGGAACAATCGGCGTCGGGAGCTGTTTTTT
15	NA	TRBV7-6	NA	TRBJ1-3	CASSLLSGSGNTIYF	TGTGCCAGCAGCTTACTCTCCGGCTCTGGAAACACCATATATTTT
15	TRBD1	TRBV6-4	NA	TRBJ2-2	CASSATTGGTGELFF	TGTGCCAGCAGTGCTACGACAGGGGGCACCGGGGAGCTGTTTTTT
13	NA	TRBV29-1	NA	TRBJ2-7	CSAVAGAAYEQYF	TGCAGCGCCGTGGCGGGGGCGGCCTACGAGCAGTACTTC
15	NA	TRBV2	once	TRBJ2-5	CASNTGRGRGETQYF	TGTGCCAGCAATACCGGGCGGGGCCGCGGAGAGACCCAGTACTTC
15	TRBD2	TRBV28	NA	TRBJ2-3	CASSSGGGSTDTQYF	TGTGCCAGCAGTTCGGGGGGTGGGAGCACAGATACGCAGTATTTT
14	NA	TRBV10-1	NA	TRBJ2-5	CASSDAGVWETQYF	TGCGCCAGCAGTGATGCTGGAGTCTGGGAGACCCAGTACTTC
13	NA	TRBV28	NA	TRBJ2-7	CATLPGVLNEQYF	TGTGCCACCCTACCAGGGGTATTAAACGAGCAGTACTTC
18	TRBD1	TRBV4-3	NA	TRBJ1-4	CASSPEPQGATTNEKLFF	TGCGCCAGCAGCCCAGAGCCACAGGGGGCCACAACTAATGAAAAACTGTTTTTT
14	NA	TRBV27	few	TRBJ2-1	CASSFQGSYNEQFF	TGTGCCAGCAGTTTCCAGGGGAGCTACAATGAGCAGTTCTTC
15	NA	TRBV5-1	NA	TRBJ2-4	CASSLVGGAVNIQYF	TGCGCCAGCAGCTTGGTAGGGGGAGCGGTAAACATTCAGTACTTC
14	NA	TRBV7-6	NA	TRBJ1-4	CASSLEARHEKLFF	TGTGCCAGCAGCTTAGAGGCCAGGCATGAAAAACTGTTTTTT
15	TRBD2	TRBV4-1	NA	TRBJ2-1	CASTPGLADYNEQFF	TGCGCCAGTACGCCGGGACTAGCGGACTACAATGAGCAGTTCTTC
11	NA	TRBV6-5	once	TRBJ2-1	CATLSGVRQFF	TGTGCCACCCTCTCCGGAGTACGGCAGTTCTTC
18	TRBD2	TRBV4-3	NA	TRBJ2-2	CASSQDRTSGINTGELFF	TGCGCCAGCAGCCAAGATAGGACTAGCGGGATTAACACCGGGGAGCTGTTTTTT
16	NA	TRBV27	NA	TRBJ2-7	CASSLSPGTQLNEQYF	TGTGCCAGCAGTTTATCCCCCGGGACACAGCTGAACGAGCAGTACTTC
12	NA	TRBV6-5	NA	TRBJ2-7	CASQTTPYEQYF	TGTGCCAGCCAGACAACACCCTACGAGCAGTACTTC
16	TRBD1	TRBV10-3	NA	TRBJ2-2	CAISAGQDRGTGELFF	TGTGCCATCAGTGCGGGGCAGGACAGGGGGACTGGGGAGCTGTTTTTT
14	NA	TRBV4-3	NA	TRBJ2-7	CASSQYQGHYEQYF	TGCGCCAGCAGCCAATATCAGGGGCACTACGAGCAGTACTTC
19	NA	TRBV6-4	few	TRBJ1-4	CASSDSNGQFEVTNEKLFF	TGTGCCAGCAGTGACTCGAATGGACAGTTCGAGGTTACTAATGAAAAACTGTTTTTT
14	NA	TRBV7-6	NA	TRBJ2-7	CASSLDSTSYEQYF	TGTGCCAGCAGCTTAGACAGTACCTCCTACGAGCAGTACTTC
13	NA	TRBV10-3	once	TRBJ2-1	CAISDVEDNEQFF	TGTGCCATCAGTGACGTTGAGGACAATGAGCAGTTCTTC